This TCR beta chain was found in a study of control samples from healthy donors and cancer patients. The CDR3 sequence is 15 residues long. The germline CDR1 and CDR2 sequences are KGHSH and LQKENI. The germline V and J ends were trimmed by 3 bases and 0 bases, with 8 bases remaining between them. Libraries were prepared by immunoSEQ multiplex PCR; TCRdb keeps only in-frame clonotypes and omits some of them. The sample lists fewer than 200,000 clones; around 90% were seen once. The rearrangement uses TRBV18 and TRBJ2-2; no firm D call. Sequencing was done on a sample of blood. The TCR sequence derives from a woman aged 45-65 years in good health. CDR3 nucleotide sequence: TGTGCCAGCTCACCCTCCCAGACGAACACCGGGGAGCTGTTTTTT. Its translation is CASSPSQTNTGELFF.